Listed below are T cell receptor beta chains from one sample, sequenced in a study of blood T cell repertoires in COVID-19. The table came from immunoSEQ multiplex PCR; TCRdb's copy has only in-frame clones and leaves some out. The sample lists hundreds of thousands of clones, approximately 90% occurring once. Sequenced: peripheral blood. The receptors originated from a woman aged 55-70 years with acute or convalescent COVID-19. CDR3s include the opening cysteine and the closing phenylalanine or tryptophan. Fields, in order: D gene, V gene, clone size, J gene, CDR3 length, CDR3 protein, CDR3 DNA. A D gene is named only where the DNA matches it firmly. Expanded clones get a size class; other rows say once, few or many, or leave the size out.

>TRBD1|TRBV2|.|TRBJ2-3|14
CASRGTGTPDTQYF
TGTGCCAGCAGGGGGACAGGGACGCCAGATACGCAGTATTTT
>TRBD1|TRBV5-1|.|TRBJ2-3|16
CASSLGTGGTTDTQYF
TGCGCCAGCAGCTTGGGGACAGGGGGCACCACAGATACGCAGTATTTT
>.|TRBV28|.|TRBJ2-1|12
CASSFQRDEQFF
TGTGCCAGCAGTTTTCAGCGGGATGAGCAGTTCTTC
>.|TRBV7-9|.|TRBJ2-7|15
CASSDDSLTHYEQYF
TGTGCCAGCAGCGATGACAGTCTAACCCACTACGAGCAGTACTTC
>.|TRBV7-3|.|TRBJ2-5|14
CASSLNGRRETQYF
TGTGCCAGCAGCTTAAATGGCCGGCGGGAGACCCAGTACTTC
>TRBD1|TRBV7-2|.|TRBJ1-2|15
CASSAGTGGNYGYTF
TGTGCCAGCAGCGCCGGGACAGGGGGGAACTATGGCTACACCTTC
>TRBD1|TRBV6-5|.|TRBJ2-3|15
CASSSQDRDTDTQYF
TGTGCCAGCAGTTCCCAGGACAGGGACACAGATACGCAGTATTTT
>.|TRBV3-1/TRBV3-2|.|TRBJ1-6|13
CASSQADNSPLHF
TGTGCCAGCAGCCAAGCCGATAATTCACCCCTCCACTTT
>TRBD1|TRBV10-3|.|TRBJ2-5|15
CAISESSGGGKTQYF
TGTGCCATCAGTGAGAGCTCAGGGGGCGGGAAGACCCAGTACTTC
>TRBD2|TRBV27|.|TRBJ2-6|21
CASSLKLPGLAGGLGANVLTF
TGTGCCAGCAGTTTAAAGCTTCCGGGACTAGCGGGGGGGCTTGGGGCCAACGTCCTGACTTTC
>TRBD1|TRBV28|.|TRBJ2-2|16
CASSLYRGENTGELFF
TGTGCCAGCAGTTTATACAGGGGCGAGAACACCGGGGAGCTGTTTTTT
>.|TRBV10-1|.|TRBJ1-3|14
CASSESWGRNTIYF
TGCGCCAGCAGTGAGTCCTGGGGCCGAAACACCATATATTTT
>TRBD1|TRBV6-5|.|TRBJ2-7|12
CASRSQGDEQYF
TGTGCCAGCAGATCCCAGGGGGACGAGCAGTACTTC
>TRBD1|TRBV28|.|TRBJ2-7|15
CASRETGGNTREQYF
TGTGCCAGCAGGGAAACAGGGGGCAATACGCGGGAGCAGTACTTC
>.|TRBV18|few|TRBJ2-7|15
CASSLSRGTYGEQYF
TGTGCCAGCTCACTTTCACGAGGGACTTACGGCGAGCAGTACTTC
>.|TRBV12-3/TRBV12-4|.|TRBJ2-1|13
CASSLDGGNEQFF
TGTGCCAGCAGTTTAGACGGAGGGAATGAGCAGTTCTTC
>TRBD1|TRBV15|.|TRBJ2-2|16
CATSREQGFVTGELFF
TGTGCCACCAGCAGAGAACAGGGGTTTGTCACCGGGGAGCTGTTTTTT
>.|TRBV6-5|.|TRBJ2-7|15
CASSLEGGISYEQYF
TGTGCCAGCAGCCTCGAGGGCGGGATTAGCTACGAGCAGTACTTC
>TRBD1|TRBV2|.|TRBJ1-6|15
CASSEEGQVNSPLHF
TGTGCCAGCAGTGAAGAGGGACAGGTTAATTCACCCCTCCACTTT
>.|TRBV18|.|TRBJ1-1|14
CASSSGSGNTEAFF
TGTGCCAGCTCATCAGGGTCAGGAAACACTGAAGCTTTCTTT
>.|TRBV6-4|.|TRBJ2-1|13
CASSDSITRGQFF
TGTGCCAGCAGTGACTCGATTACTCGGGGGCAGTTCTTC
>TRBD2|TRBV5-1|.|TRBJ2-1|15
CASSSGLAGVNEQFF
TGCGCCAGCAGCTCGGGACTAGCGGGAGTTAATGAGCAGTTCTTC
>.|TRBV24-1|.|TRBJ2-2|14
CATSVHTETGELFF
TGTGCCACCAGTGTCCACACAGAAACCGGGGAGCTGTTTTTT
>.|TRBV28|once|TRBJ1-5|14
CASILRISNQPQHF
TGTGCCAGCATTTTGAGGATTAGCAATCAGCCCCAGCATTTT
>TRBD2|TRBV5-4|.|TRBJ2-3|16
CASSLGAGGPTDTQYF
TGTGCCAGCAGCTTGGGGGCGGGAGGGCCGACAGATACGCAGTATTTT
>.|TRBV27|.|TRBJ1-5|15
CASSLIADRNQPQHF
TGTGCCAGCAGTTTAATAGCCGACAGAAATCAGCCCCAGCATTTT
>TRBD1|TRBV5-4|.|TRBJ1-5|15
CASSLDRGTEQPQHF
TGTGCCAGCAGCTTGGACAGGGGTACAGAGCAGCCCCAGCATTTT
>.|TRBV19|.|TRBJ2-3|12
CASSIETGTQYF
TGTGCCAGTAGTATAGAGACTGGGACGCAGTATTTT
>TRBD1|TRBV11-2|.|TRBJ1-2|14
CASSSDRGNYGYTF
TGTGCCAGCAGCTCGGACAGGGGAAACTATGGCTACACCTTC
>.|TRBV28|.|TRBJ1-3|16
CASSPVGGLVGNTIYF
TGTGCCAGCAGTCCGGTCGGGGGGCTGGTTGGAAACACCATATATTTT
>TRBD1|TRBV27|.|TRBJ1-4|15
CASSPGTGYNEKLFF
TGTGCCAGCAGTCCCGGGACAGGTTATAATGAAAAACTGTTTTTT
>TRBD2|TRBV5-1|.|TRBJ2-2|16
CASSKLAGGATGELFF
TGCGCCAGCAGCAAACTAGCGGGGGGTGCAACCGGGGAGCTGTTTTTT
>.|TRBV4-3|.|TRBJ1-6|14
CASSQGQTNSPLHF
TGCGCCAGCAGCCAAGGACAGACCAATTCACCCCTCCACTTT
>TRBD1|TRBV30|.|TRBJ2-5|13
CAWSRQGQETQYF
TGTGCCTGGAGTAGACAGGGCCAAGAGACCCAGTACTTC
>TRBD1|TRBV27|once|TRBJ2-7|15
CASSLSRTGTYEQYF
TGTGCCAGCAGTTTATCGCGGACAGGGACCTACGAGCAGTACTTC
>TRBD1|TRBV4-3|.|TRBJ1-2|14
CASSQADRGNGYTF
TGCGCCAGCAGCCAGGCGGACAGGGGGAATGGCTACACCTTC
>.|TRBV7-6|.|TRBJ2-1|15
CASSLVQREYNEQFF
TGTGCCAGCAGCTTAGTCCAAAGGGAGTACAATGAGCAGTTCTTC
>.|TRBV19|.|TRBJ1-1|13
CASSLAAHTEAFF
TGTGCCAGTAGTCTCGCGGCGCACACTGAAGCTTTCTTT
>.|TRBV7-3|.|TRBJ2-7|14
CASSLDSGPYEQYF
TGTGCCAGCAGCCTCGATAGCGGTCCCTACGAGCAGTACTTC
>.|TRBV5-6|.|TRBJ1-1|12
CASSGARAEAFF
TGTGCCAGCAGCGGCGCGCGGGCTGAAGCTTTCTTT
>.|TRBV7-9|once|TRBJ2-2|14
CASSEGVGTGELFF
TGTGCCAGCAGCGAGGGGGTTGGAACCGGGGAGCTGTTTTTT
>TRBD1|TRBV6-6|.|TRBJ1-2|11
CASRGQYGYTF
TGTGCCAGCAGGGGACAGTACGGCTACACCTTC
>.|TRBV6-5|.|TRBJ1-1|14
CASSYDGVNTEAFF
TGTGCCAGCAGTTACGACGGGGTGAACACTGAAGCTTTCTTT
>TRBD1|TRBV6-4|once|TRBJ2-7|14
CASSPNQGAQEQYF
TGTGCCAGCAGTCCAAATCAGGGGGCGCAGGAGCAGTACTTC
>TRBD1|TRBV6-6|.|TRBJ2-5|15
CASSYGGQGQETQYF
TGTGCCAGCAGTTACGGGGGACAGGGTCAAGAGACCCAGTACTTC
>.|TRBV19|.|TRBJ2-2|16
CASSMPRGARAGELFF
TGTGCCAGTAGTATGCCCAGGGGCGCCCGGGCCGGGGAGCTGTTTTTT
>TRBD1|TRBV5-4|.|TRBJ2-7|16
CASSPGTAGALGEQYF
TGTGCCAGCAGCCCAGGGACAGCCGGCGCTTTGGGTGAGCAGTACTTC
>TRBD2|TRBV5-4|.|TRBJ2-7|16
CASSPGGPGLAREQYF
TGTGCCAGCAGCCCCGGAGGACCGGGACTAGCTCGGGAGCAGTACTTC
>.|TRBV5-1|.|TRBJ1-1|13
CASSHTGNTEAFF
TGCGCCAGCAGCCATACAGGGAACACTGAAGCTTTCTTT